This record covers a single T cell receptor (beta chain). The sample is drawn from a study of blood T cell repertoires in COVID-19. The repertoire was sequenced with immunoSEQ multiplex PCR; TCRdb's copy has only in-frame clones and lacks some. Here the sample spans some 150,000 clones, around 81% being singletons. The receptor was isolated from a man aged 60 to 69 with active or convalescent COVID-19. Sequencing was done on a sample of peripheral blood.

CDR3 amino acids: CASSEGAGPEQYF. The CDR3 DNA reads TGTGCCAGCAGTGAAGGGGCAGGGCCGGAGCAGTACTTC. The chain combines TRBV2 with TRBJ2-7; tentatively, D is TRBD1 (5 bases). This CDR3 contains 13 residues. The germline CDR1 and CDR2 sequences are SNHLY and FYNNEI. The V end was cut by 1 base, the J end by 7 bases, with 11 bases between.